Reported below is one T cell receptor beta chain. J was trimmed by 5 bases and V by 4 bases; bases with no gene match: 11. CDR1 is SGHRS, CDR2 YFSETQ, per germline. The CDR3 contains 15 residues. The Seattle site enrolled patients during active infection and followed them longitudinally. The data were obtained in a study of blood T cell repertoires in COVID-19. Study at large: The samples span acute and convalescent COVID-19 from the United States, Italy and Spain. The cDNA or gDNA used as material had been derived from T cells, B-cell-depleted T cells, or PBMCs.

Per the original data handling: How many nucleated cells were present was estimated from reference gene primer amplification. Generated by immunoSEQ multiplex PCR, the TCRdb table keeps only in-frame clones and is missing some. That table is the source of V, J and clone size, and D and trimming were worked out from the DNA. The table lists 65,000 to 70,000 clones, more than 75% of them singletons, with about 15% in the top ten. The receptor was derived from a man aged 35 to 55 with COVID-19, enrolled during active disease. The sequencing sample was made of peripheral blood. V is TRBV5-1 and J is TRBJ2-5; 7 bases match TRBD1. The CDR3 loop reads CASSRSTGTGETQYF. CDR3 nucleotide sequence: TGCGCCAGCAGCCGATCGACAGGGACGGGCGAGACCCAGTACTTC. Full variable domain (remainder filled in from reference TRBV5-1 and TRBJ2-5): KAGVTQTPRYLIKTRGQQVTLSCSPISGHRSVSWYQQTPGQGLQFLFEYFSETQRNKGNFPGRFSGRQFSNSRSEMNVSTLELGDSALYLCASSRSTGTGETQYFGPGTRLLVL.